This T cell receptor beta chain was retrieved from a study of graft-versus-host responses after intestinal transplantation. As for the study in general: Following induction with anti-thymocyte globulin, all recipients were given tacrolimus and steroids for approximately three years.

Repertoires were generated with immunoSEQ multiplex PCR, while TCRdb's copy carries only in-frame clones and drops some. The sample consists of around 50,000 clones, roughly 90% of them appearing once. On this clone: What it binds is not known.

Whole-study results and caveats: Marrow from the recipient contained GvH clones, some of which had appeared first in ileum or blood.

The CDR3 loop spans 14 amino acids. V dropped 5 bases and J dropped 8; count of bases not matched to a gene: 4. Germline V gene lookup returns CDR1 SGDLS and CDR2 YYNGEE. Sequences were derived from unstimulated CD4+ T cells sorted from spleen or lymph node cells, sampled before transplant. The receptor's source is a human donor who was the organ donor for an intestinal transplant. This chain uses TRBV9 with TRBJ2-1, with 13 positions matching TRBD2. Written as DNA, the CDR3 is TGTGCCAGCAGGCGGACTAGCGGGAGCGATGAGCAGTTCTTC. Its protein product is CASRRTSGSDEQFF.